These 8 T cell receptor beta chains came from one sample sequenced in a study of OX40 agonist ivuxolimab in advanced cancers. Profiled with immunoSEQ multiplex PCR; TCRdb holds only in-frame clones, not every one. The sample lists tens of thousands of clones, approximately 85% occurring once. Source: CD4+ or CD8+ T cells sorted from blood, taken in a trial of the OX40 agonist ivuxolimab. These receptors originate from an adult with an advanced solid tumor such as melanoma, head and neck, liver or kidney cancer.

The chain combines TRBV6-1 with TRBJ2-1; tentative D call: TRBD2 (5 bases). Per germline, CDR1 MNHNS and CDR2 SASEGT. This CDR3 is 15 amino acids long. Trimming left V 6 bases short and J 7 bases short, with 19 bases between. As DNA, the CDR3 is TGTGCCAGCAGGAAGAGTGATGGACTTCGTAATGAGCAGTTCTTC. It is translated as CASRKSDGLRNEQFF.

The CDR3 DNA is TGTGCCAGCAGTTACGGGAAGTTCTCAGCTTTCTTT. Protein product: CASSYGKFSAFF. This rearrangement joins TRBV6-5 to TRBJ1-1, with unresolved D. CDR1 and CDR2 (germline): MNHEY, SVGAGI. V gave up 2 bases and J gave up 10 bases, with 11 bases separating them. The CDR3 has 12 residues.

The chain has TRBV2 and TRBJ1-5; D possibly corresponds to TRBD1 (5 bases). Between the trimmed V and J ends, which lost 3 bases and 5 bases, there was a span of 8 bases. The CDR3 runs 13 residues. Germline lookup yields CDR1 SNHLY and CDR2 FYNNEI. The DNA of the CDR3 is TGTGCCAGCAGTGAGGGGGGATATCAGCCCCAGCATTTT. Protein product: CASSEGGYQPQHF.

The chain joins TRBV2 to TRBJ1-4; 9 bases map to TRBD1. The V gene end was trimmed by 7 bases and the J gene end by 0 bases; junction bases not matched to a gene: 3. Germline CDR1 SNHLY, CDR2 FYNNEI. This CDR3 spans 15 amino acids. The CDR3 DNA is TGTGCCAGCACCGGGGACAGGGCAACTAATGAAAAACTGTTTTTT. Amino acid sequence: CASTGDRATNEKLFF.

V gene TRBV10-1 combines with J gene TRBJ1-5, with D possibly being TRBD1 (5 bases). V was cut by 8 bases and J by 5 bases, with 19 bases left in between. The CDR3 is 15 residues long. Germline-derived CDR1 and CDR2 are WNHNN and SYGVQD (reference sequence). The chain's CDR3 is CASSTGFRVHQPQHF. The CDR3 region has the DNA TGCGCCAGCTCGACCGGGTTCAGGGTACATCAGCCCCAGCATTTT.

V usage is TRBV2 and J usage is TRBJ2-7, with TRBD1 matching over 11 bases. The CDR3 runs to 15 residues. Germline V CDR1 and CDR2: SNHLY, FYNNEI. V lost 10 bases and J lost 2; bases outside the gene matches: 10. In DNA, the CDR3 is TGTGCCACAGGACAGGGGGCCAGGGGACCCTACGAGCAGTACTTC. Its translation: CATGQGARGPYEQYF.

This chain connects TRBV18 to TRBJ2-7; the match to TRBD2 covers 8 bases. The CDR3 spans 17 residues. Germline lookup yields CDR1 KGHSH and CDR2 LQKENI. Losses at the gene ends were 0 bases for V and 4 bases for J; bases not matched to a gene: 11. CDR3 sequence: CASSPPIGSGSRYEQYF. The CDR3 nucleotides read TGTGCCAGCTCACCACCAATTGGCAGCGGGAGTAGGTACGAGCAGTACTTC.

The chain combines TRBV6-5 with TRBJ1-1; the D is unclear. This CDR3 comprises 13 residues. Germline V CDR1 and CDR2: MNHEY, SVGAGI. Trimming stripped 6 bases from V and 1 base from J, with 9 bases between. This CDR3 reads CASSHPPNTEAFF. DNA of the CDR3: TGTGCCAGCAGCCACCCCCCGAACACTGAAGCTTTCTTT.